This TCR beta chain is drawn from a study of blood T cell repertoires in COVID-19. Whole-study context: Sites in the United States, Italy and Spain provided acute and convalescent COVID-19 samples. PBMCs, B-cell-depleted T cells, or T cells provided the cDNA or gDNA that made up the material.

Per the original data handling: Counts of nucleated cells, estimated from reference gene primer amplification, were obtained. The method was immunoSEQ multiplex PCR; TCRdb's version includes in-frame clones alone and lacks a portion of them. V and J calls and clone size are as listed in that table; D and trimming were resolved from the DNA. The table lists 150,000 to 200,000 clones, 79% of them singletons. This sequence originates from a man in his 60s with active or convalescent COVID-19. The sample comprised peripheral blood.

CDR3 bases: TGTGCCAGCAGCTTCGGGACAGGCTTTAACTATGGCTACACCTTC. This gives the protein CASSFGTGFNYGYTF. This chain joins TRBV7-2 and TRBJ1-2; TRBD1 agrees at 8 bases. Germline CDR1 is SGHTA and CDR2 is FQGNSA. The CDR3 spans 15 residues. J was trimmed by 1 base and V by 3 bases; bases with no gene match: 4.